A selection of T cell receptor beta chains follows, all from one sample in a study of blood T cell repertoires in COVID-19. The method was immunoSEQ multiplex PCR; TCRdb's version includes in-frame clones alone and lacks a portion of them. The sample has fewer than 200,000 clones, 85% to 90% seen once. Sequencing input: peripheral blood. The origin of the receptors is an elderly woman with COVID-19, enrolled during active disease. The CDR3 runs from the conserved cysteine through the conserved F or W.

j_gene | len | v_gene | CDR3aa
TRBJ2-7 | 14 | TRBV11-1 | CASSLGLAGVEQYF
TRBJ2-5 | 11 | TRBV7-2 | CASSRGETQYF
TRBJ1-2 | 14 | TRBV6-5 | CASSRSTGGNGYTF
TRBJ2-2 | 18 | TRBV4-3 | CASSRASGRVANTGELFF
TRBJ2-7 | 12 | TRBV5-6 | CASSTTGFEQYF
TRBJ2-1 | 12 | TRBV6-2/TRBV6-3 | CASSRRYNEQFF
TRBJ1-6 | 15 | TRBV6-5 | CASSYLGTGNSPLHF
TRBJ2-7 | 15 | TRBV11-2 | CASSLSRTSGSEQYF
TRBJ2-1 | 19 | TRBV28 | CASSFGGLGGLAGYNEQFF
TRBJ2-2 | 16 | TRBV4-3 | CASSQRTSANTGELFF
TRBJ2-2 | 13 | TRBV11-3 | CASSHPGTGELFF
TRBJ2-2 | 18 | TRBV2 | CASSEPDRALMVSGELFF
TRBJ2-5 | 12 | TRBV29-1 | CSVLLAWEAQYF
TRBJ2-1 | 13 | TRBV12-3/TRBV12-4 | CASTKDRANEQFF
TRBJ1-4 | 15 | TRBV3-1/TRBV3-2 | CASRETGSTNEKLFF
TRBJ2-7 | 14 | TRBV5-1 | CATQIQPGGLEQYF
TRBJ1-2 | 17 | TRBV28 | CASSSPAGTATNYGYTF
TRBJ1-1 | 14 | TRBV7-2 | CASSLSRTNTEAFF
TRBJ1-5 | 13 | TRBV12-3/TRBV12-4 | CASSLGEDQPQHF
TRBJ2-1 | 14 | TRBV7-9 | CATGGTGYYNEQFF
TRBJ1-6 | 16 | TRBV28 | CASSFRSGQNNSPLHF
TRBJ1-1 | 14 | TRBV29-1 | CSVRNRGRFTEAFF
TRBJ1-2 | 14 | TRBV29-1 | CSVNSGTGLWGYTF
TRBJ1-3 | 16 | TRBV10-3 | CAISFGSPGSGNTIYF
TRBJ2-7 | 16 | TRBV29-1 | CSGVLVAVHLCYEQYF
TRBJ1-1 | 12 | TRBV2 | CASSTGQGRAFF
TRBJ1-4 | 15 | TRBV6-6 | CASLGQGAFGEKLFF
TRBJ2-7 | 13 | TRBV6-6 | CASSYTGNYEQYF
TRBJ2-2 | 17 | TRBV6-2/TRBV6-3 | CASSYSVLVASAGELFF
TRBJ1-4 | 16 | TRBV6-2/TRBV6-3 | CASSYWQGSGNEKLFF
TRBJ1-2 | 14 | TRBV25-1 | CASSARLESSGYTF
TRBJ2-2 | 14 | TRBV7-3 | CASSGTGEAGELFF
TRBJ2-5 | 14 | TRBV6-5 | CASTRWGGQETQYF
TRBJ1-6 | 16 | TRBV28 | CASSRPAYGYNSPLHF
TRBJ1-3 | 18 | TRBV6-1 | CASSEAQAGDLSGNTIYF
TRBJ2-3 | 14 | TRBV18 | CASSELEYTDTQYF
TRBJ2-7 | 15 | TRBV7-9 | CASSLMAGGAYEQYF
TRBJ2-1 | 13 | TRBV7-2 | CASSRDRDGEQFF
TRBJ1-1 | 16 | TRBV10-3 | CAIQVGGTASNTEAFF
TRBJ2-5 | 14 | TRBV9 | CASSVAPVGETQYF
TRBJ1-6 | 15 | TRBV11-2 | CASSPTGQGNSPLHF
TRBJ2-2 | 15 | TRBV6-5 | CASMLAGGNTGELFF
TRBJ2-7 | 11 | TRBV3-1/TRBV3-2 | CASSSLAGMYF
TRBJ2-1 | 16 | TRBV7-6 | CASSGTVTSGDNEQFF